This T cell receptor beta chain was identified in a study of quantifying T cell responses using KT2 cells. Study summary: RNA was reverse transcribed with TCR alpha and beta constant-region primers. Under optimum conditions, T4 ligation efficiency was estimated at more than 8.5%. A predetermined fluorescence threshold ended the second PCR, run as a qPCR. Regarding the study as a whole: At about one KT2 cell per 100,000 PBMC, KT2 sequences were still detected.

The sample is PBMC spiked with counted cells of clone KT2. The germline CDR1 and CDR2 sequences are DFQATT and SNEGSKA (reference sequence). The CDR3 is 13 amino acids. V dropped 3 bases and J dropped 4; count of bases not matched to a gene: 1. An oligo carrying a UMI was ligated to the cDNA 3' end. The first PCR ran around 4 cycles with an equimolar RC1.1 and RC1.2 beta primer mix. TCRdb ran MiXCR on the UMI-ligation and nested PCR reads and lists one entry per CDR3 protein. The sample carries fewer than 50,000 distinct CDR3 sequences, over 15% recorded once. A remark on this clonotype: The target antigen is unknown.

The sequence was obtained from a human donor. Source material: PBMCs spiked with cells of the T cell clone KT2. The chain is built from TRBV20-1 and TRBJ2-3; 10 bases are a match to TRBD2. CDR3 DNA sequence: TGCAGTGCTAGCCTAGCGGGAGCAGATACGCAGTATTTT. It encodes CSASLAGADTQYF.